This T cell receptor (beta chain) was captured in a study of blood T cell repertoires in COVID-19. Study details: Acute and convalescent COVID-19 samples came from the United States, Italy and Spain. The analysed material was cDNA or gDNA that came from T cells, B-cell-depleted T cells, or PBMCs.

Original handling: Quantification of nucleated cells was approximated via reference gene primer amplification. The table came from immunoSEQ multiplex PCR; TCRdb's copy has only in-frame clones and leaves some out. Clone size and the V and J calls come from that table; the DNA yielded D and trimming. The profile shows about 220,000 clones, 83% of them singletons. This clone was observed a few times. Germline CDR1 and CDR2: LGHNA and YSLEER. CDR3 size: 19 residues. V lost 2 bases and J 10 bases, leaving 27 bases between the germline ends. Source material: peripheral blood. This clonotype originated in a woman aged 40 to 50 with active or convalescent COVID-19. This chain uses TRBV4-3 with TRBJ1-6; D is possibly TRBD1 (6 bases). CDR3 DNA sequence: TGCGCCAGCAGCCAACTAACGCCGGGACAATTAAGTGAGCGGTCACCCCTCCACTTT. The encoded protein is CASSQLTPGQLSERSPLHF.